The 19 T cell receptor beta chains in this list originate from one sample, sequenced in a study of CD8 T cells in Susac syndrome (dated by TCRdb to the late 2010s). Library preparation used the immunoSEQ multiplex PCR assay. RNA was extracted using the RNeasy kit, and about 0.45 to 1 microgram was reverse transcribed with random hexamers. Starting from the raw public reads, TCRdb applied fastp trimming at Q25, assembled clones with MiXCR and retained in-frame beta chains. CDR3 protein duplicates are merged, each entry listing the most common genes and DNA. A total of roughly 200,000 distinct CDR3 sequences appear in this sample, roughly 94% of them only once. 0.08% to 0.11% of the sample comes from the top ten. The sample comprised CD4+ T cells from PBMCs. The source is a human donor in good health.

CDR3 nucleotide sequence: TGCGCCAGCAGCCAAGAGGCGAGCCAACCAGATACGCAGTATTTT. Its translation is CASSQEASQPDTQYF. The chain has TRBV4-3 and TRBJ2-3; no clear D gene. There are 15 residues in the CDR3. V was pared by 0 bases and J by 4 bases, with 11 bases between. Germline values: CDR1 LGHNA, CDR2 YSLEER.

The rearrangement joins TRBV28 to TRBJ2-7; D possibly corresponds to TRBD2 (5 bases). Trimming stripped 5 bases from V and 1 base from J, with 12 bases between. Germline V lookup: CDR1 MDHEN, CDR2 SYDVKM. The CDR3 has 14 residues. This CDR3 is CASSQRWRSYEQYV. In DNA form, the CDR3 reads TGTGCCAGCAGTCAACGCTGGAGGTCCTACGAGCAGTACGTC.

The chain combines TRBV29-1 with TRBJ1-2, with D possibly being TRBD1 (6 bases). The CDR3 has 15 amino acids. Germline V gives CDR1 SQVTM, CDR2 ANQGSEA. V gave up 6 bases and J gave up 7 bases, with 24 bases separating them. The CDR3 reads CSVGVRYSGVGGYTF. CDR3 sequence (DNA): TGCAGCGTAGGGGTTCGGTACTCAGGGGTCGGTGGCTACACCTTC.

The CDR3 is CAWSALTSGRAGTGELFF. The DNA of the CDR3 is TGTGCCTGGAGTGCACTGACTAGCGGGAGGGCGGGCACCGGGGAGCTGTTTTTT. The chain employs TRBV30 and TRBJ2-2; TRBD2 aligns across 14 bases. This CDR3 contains 18 residues. Unmatched junction bases numbered 8, after V lost 1 base and J lost 4 bases. The germline CDR1 and CDR2 sequences are GTSNPN and SVGIG (reference sequence).

This clonotype came up a few times. The chain couples TRBV20-1 to TRBJ1-5; tentatively, D is TRBD1 (5 bases). There are 12 residues in the CDR3. In germline, CDR1 is DFQATT, CDR2 SNEGSKA (reference sequence). Between the trimmed V and J ends, which lost 2 bases and 7 bases, there was a span of 9 bases. The CDR3 DNA follows: TGCAGTGCTAGACAGGGTGGCCAGCCCCAGCATTTT. It specifies CSARQGGQPQHF.

V gene TRBV5-4 combines with J gene TRBJ2-3, with D hard to call. This CDR3 region has 13 residues. Germline CDR1 reads SGHNT; CDR2 reads YYREEE (reference sequence). Trimming removed 3 bases at V and 5 bases at J, with 10 bases between. The CDR3 spells CASSSGVLDTQYF. The CDR3, as DNA: TGTGCCAGCAGCTCCGGAGTGCTAGATACGCAGTATTTT.

This chain links TRBV20-1 with TRBJ1-1; D unresolved. The V and J ends lost 6 bases and 4 bases respectively, with 9 bases between them. The CDR3 has 11 residues. Looked up from germline, CDR1 is DFQATT and CDR2 is SNEGSKA (reference sequence). The CDR3 protein is CSAVGRTEAFF. The CDR3 region has the DNA TGCAGTGCCGTAGGACGCACTGAAGCTTTCTTT.

This chain uses TRBV29-1 with TRBJ1-2; possibly TRBD1 for D (5 bases). Trimming stripped 2 bases from V and 8 bases from J, with 12 bases between. CDR1 and CDR2 from the germline V gene are SQVTM and ANQGSEA. The CDR3 contains 12 residues. Written as DNA, the CDR3 is TGCAGCGTTGAATGGTATCAGGGCGGCTACACCTTC. Translated: CSVEWYQGGYTF.

CDR3 nucleotides: TGTGCCAGTACCAAGAACTATGGCTACACCTTC. The encoded protein is CASTKNYGYTF. The chain is built from TRBV2 and TRBJ1-2; D is undetermined. Germline V gene sequence: CDR1 SNHLY, CDR2 FYNNEI. Trimming removed 9 bases at V and 2 bases at J, with 7 bases between. The CDR3 runs to 11 residues. Full variable domain (rest looked up from reference TRBV2 and TRBJ1-2): EPEVTQTPSHQVTQMGQEVILRCVPISNHLYFYWYRQILGQKVEFLVSFYNNEISEKSEIFDDQFSVERPDGSNFTLKIRSTKLEDSAMYFCASTKNYGYTFGSGTRLTVV.

The chain carries TRBV7-2 and TRBJ2-5; D uncertain. Germline V gene data show CDR1 as SGHTA and CDR2 as FQGNSA. CDR3 length equals 15 residues. With 0 bases removed from V and 1 base from J, the gap between germline ends came to 9 bases. This CDR3 is CASSLASAAQETQYF. CDR3 bases: TGTGCCAGCAGCTTAGCGTCGGCAGCCCAAGAGACCCAGTACTTC.

This clonotype was seen once. The chain couples TRBV6-5 to TRBJ2-1; TRBD1 matches 10 bases. V lost 6 bases and J lost 5; bases outside the gene matches: 7. The CDR3 is 15 residues long. Per the germline V gene, CDR1 is MNHEY and CDR2 is SVGAGI. The chain's CDR3 is CASSKPGQGNNEQFF. The CDR3 region has the DNA TGTGCCAGCAGCAAACCGGGACAGGGGAACAATGAGCAGTTCTTC.

The chain employs TRBV4-1 and TRBJ2-7, with 12 positions matching TRBD2. The V segment lost 5 bases and the J segment 2 bases; nucleotides outside the gene matches: 4. Germline-derived CDR1 and CDR2 are MGHRA and YSYEKL. This CDR3 comprises 15 residues. The CDR3 here is CASSYGLAGTYEQYV. Here the CDR3 DNA reads TGCGCCAGCAGCTACGGACTAGCGGGAACCTACGAGCAGTACGTC.

The rearrangement links TRBV27 to TRBJ1-5; D is unresolved. With 6 bases removed from V and 2 bases from J, the gap between germline ends came to 8 bases. The germline gives CDR1 MNHEY, CDR2 SMNVEV (reference sequence). This CDR3 region has 13 residues. The CDR3 here is CASRAQGNQPQHF. CDR3 nucleotide sequence: TGTGCCAGCAGGGCCCAAGGCAATCAGCCCCAGCATTTT.

CDR3 sequence reads: CASSQTGDQPQHF. CDR3 coding DNA: TGTGCCAGCAGCCAAACAGGGGACCAGCCCCAGCATTTT. V and J are TRBV3-1 and TRBJ1-5, with TRBD1 matching 7 bases. The CDR3 spans 13 residues. J lost 7 bases, V lost 2 bases, and 2 bases had no gene match. Germline-derived CDR1 and CDR2 are LGHDT and YNNKEL (reference sequence). Full variable domain (missing parts from reference TRBV3-1 and TRBJ1-5): DTAVSQTPKYLVTQMGNDKSIKCEQNLGHDTMYWYKQDSKKFLKIMFSYNNKELIINETVPNRFSPKSPDKAHLNLHINSLELGDSAVYFCASSQTGDQPQHFGDGTRLSIL.

In this sample, this clonotype turned up once. The chain uses TRBV7-9 and TRBJ2-3; TRBD1 agrees at 7 bases. Germline CDR1 and CDR2: SEHNR and FQNEAQ (reference sequence). Losses at the gene ends were 5 bases for V and 3 bases for J; bases not matched to a gene: 8. This CDR3 contains 15 residues. The CDR3 here is CASSQQGLRTDTQYF. CDR3 sequence (DNA): TGTGCCAGCAGCCAACAGGGGCTAAGGACAGATACGCAGTATTTT. The variable domain in full, with the rest retrieved from reference TRBV7-9 and TRBJ2-3, is DTGVSQNPRHKITKRGQNVTFRCDPISEHNRLYWYRQTLGQGPEFLTYFQNEAQLEKSRLLSDRFSAERPKGSFSTLEIQRTEQGDSAMYLCASSQQGLRTDTQYFGPGTRLTVL.

The chain is built from TRBV6-5 and TRBJ2-7, with a possible D match to TRBD2 (6 bases). V lost 4 bases and J 7 bases, leaving 14 bases between the germline ends. This CDR3 has 13 residues. CDR1 is MNHEY, CDR2 SVGAGI, per germline. The CDR3 DNA follows: TGTGCCAGCAGTTTCGGAGGGGCCGATGAGCAGTACTTC. Encoded protein: CASSFGGADEQYF.

This clonotype was observed a single time. V is TRBV20-1 and J is TRBJ1-5, with TRBD1 identical over 8 bases. The CDR3 is made up of 15 amino acids. Trimming removed 4 bases from V and 2 bases from J; junction bases left unmatched: 7. Germline V gene data show CDR1 as DFQATT and CDR2 as SNEGSKA (reference sequence). The DNA of the CDR3 is TGCAGTGCTATGCAGGGGGCGGGGGGCAATCAGCCCCAGCATTTT. This gives the protein CSAMQGAGGNQPQHF.

The rearrangement links TRBV4-1 to TRBJ2-1; TRBD2 matches at 12 bases. The CDR3 spans 18 residues. The germline V gene has CDR1 MGHRA and CDR2 YSYEKL. The ends lost 4 bases at V and 9 bases at J; junction bases unmatched: 16. The CDR3 loop is CASSRRAGASGGEIEQFF. The CDR3 nucleotides are TGCGCCAGCAGCCGCCGGGCAGGGGCTAGCGGGGGGGAGATTGAGCAGTTCTTC.

V and J are TRBV10-1 and TRBJ2-3, with D tentatively TRBD1 (6 bases). CDR1 and CDR2 from the germline V gene are WNHNN and SYGVQD (reference sequence). This CDR3 has 15 amino acids. The germline V and J ends were trimmed by 7 bases and 5 bases, with 19 bases remaining between them. CDR3 sequence reads: CASTDFGRDKDTQYF. The DNA of the CDR3 is TGCGCCAGCACCGATTTTGGACGGGACAAAGATACGCAGTATTTT.